Below, one TCR beta chain is given with its context. Its antigen is not known. This CDR3 comprises 15 residues. V was trimmed by 5 bases and J by 4 bases, leaving 14 bases between them. Germline CDR1 is SGHTA and CDR2 is FQGTGA. The record originates from a study of cytomegalovirus exposure and HLA in healthy donors. Study background: Of all 360 or so donors who were genotyped, roughly 81% belonged to the Caucasian-associated ancestry cluster.

Primers for the PCR totalled 60 Vbeta and 13 Jbeta. Only in-frame clones appear in the TCRdb table, and some are missing; sequencing was by immunoSEQ multiplex PCR. This sample's table reports 75,000 to 80,000 clones. Study conclusions and caveats: A later analysis linked 16,951 TCR beta sequences to HLA alleles at 0.05 false discovery rate. In a later analysis, common viral pathogens appeared linked to several of the most significant clusters. DRB1 had the most TCR associations and HLA-C the fewest, a later analysis found, with rates varying by HLA locus.

Source material: PBMCs. This clonotype originated in a man younger than 30 in good health and CMV-seropositive. The chain is built from TRBV7-3 and TRBJ2-2; D is undetermined. In DNA form, the CDR3 reads TGTGCCAGCAGCCGAAACAGTGATCCCACCGGGGAGCTGTTTTTT. Amino acid sequence: CASSRNSDPTGELFF.